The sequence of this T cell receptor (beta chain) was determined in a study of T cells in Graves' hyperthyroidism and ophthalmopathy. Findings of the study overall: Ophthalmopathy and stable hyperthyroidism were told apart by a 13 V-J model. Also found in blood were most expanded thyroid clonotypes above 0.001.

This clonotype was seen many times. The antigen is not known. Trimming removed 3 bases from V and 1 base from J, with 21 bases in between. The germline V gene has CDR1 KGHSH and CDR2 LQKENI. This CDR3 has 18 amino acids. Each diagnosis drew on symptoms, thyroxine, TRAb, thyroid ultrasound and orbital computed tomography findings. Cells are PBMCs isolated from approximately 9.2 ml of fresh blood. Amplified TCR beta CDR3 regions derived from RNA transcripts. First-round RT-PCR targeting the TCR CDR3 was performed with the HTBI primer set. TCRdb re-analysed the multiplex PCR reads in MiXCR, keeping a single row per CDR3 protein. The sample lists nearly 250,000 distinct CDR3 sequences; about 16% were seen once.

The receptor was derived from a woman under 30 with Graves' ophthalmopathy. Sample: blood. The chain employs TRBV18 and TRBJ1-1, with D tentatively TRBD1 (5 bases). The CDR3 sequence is CASSPTLGGITANTEAFF. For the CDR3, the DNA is TGTGCCAGCTCACCGACTTTGGGGGGGATTACAGCGAACACTGAAGCTTTCTTT.